The present T cell receptor (beta chain) was sequenced within a study of blood T cell repertoires in COVID-19. This CDR3 region has 13 residues. The germline V and J ends were trimmed by 0 bases and 2 bases, with 5 bases remaining between them. The germline V gene has CDR1 SGDLS and CDR2 YYNGEE. Only in-frame clones appear in the TCRdb table, and some are missing; sequencing was by immunoSEQ multiplex PCR. The table includes roughly 150,000 clones, roughly 93% detected once. The rearrangement uses TRBV9 and TRBJ2-5; D perhaps matches TRBD2 (5 bases). The material sequenced was peripheral blood. The sequence derives from a woman aged 55-75 years with COVID-19, enrolled during active disease. The CDR3 spells CASSVAGQETQYF. The CDR3 nucleotides are TGTGCCAGCAGCGTAGCGGGGCAAGAGACCCAGTACTTC.